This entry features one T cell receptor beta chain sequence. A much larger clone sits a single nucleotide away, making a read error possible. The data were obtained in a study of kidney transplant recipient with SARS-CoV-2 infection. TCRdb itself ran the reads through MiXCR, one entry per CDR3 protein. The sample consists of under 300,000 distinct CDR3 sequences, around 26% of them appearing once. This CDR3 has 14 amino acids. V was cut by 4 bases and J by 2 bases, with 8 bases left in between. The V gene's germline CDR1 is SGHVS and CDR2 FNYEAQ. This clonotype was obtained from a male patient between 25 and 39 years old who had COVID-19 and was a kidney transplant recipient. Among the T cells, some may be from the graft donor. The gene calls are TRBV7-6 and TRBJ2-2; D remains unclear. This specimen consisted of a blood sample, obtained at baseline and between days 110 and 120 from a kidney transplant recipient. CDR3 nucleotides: TGTGCCAGCAGCTCTGTAGCAAACACCGGGGAGCTGTTTTTT. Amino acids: CASSSVANTGELFF.